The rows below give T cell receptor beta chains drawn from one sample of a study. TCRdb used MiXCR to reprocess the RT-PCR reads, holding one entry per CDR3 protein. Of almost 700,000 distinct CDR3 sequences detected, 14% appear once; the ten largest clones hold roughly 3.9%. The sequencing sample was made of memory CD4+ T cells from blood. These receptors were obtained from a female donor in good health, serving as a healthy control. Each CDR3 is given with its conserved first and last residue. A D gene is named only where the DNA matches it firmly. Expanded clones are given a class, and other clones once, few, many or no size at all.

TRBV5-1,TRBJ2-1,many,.,CASSFRGEQFF,TGCGCCAGCAGCTTCAGGGGTGAGCAGTTCTTC
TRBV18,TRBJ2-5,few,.,CASSPLDSEQETQYF,TGTGCCAGCTCACCACTGGACAGCGAGCAAGAGACCCAGTACTTC
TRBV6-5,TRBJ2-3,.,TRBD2,CASSYSKPGRLAGGASTDTQYF,TGTGCCAGCAGTTACTCTAAACCAGGGCGTCTAGCGGGAGGTGCTAGCACAGATACGCAGTATTTT
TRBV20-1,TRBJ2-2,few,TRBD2,CSVPRSGGTGELFF,TGCAGTGTCCCGAGGTCGGGGGGCACCGGGGAGCTGTTTTTT
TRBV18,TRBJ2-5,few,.,CASSPSVHETQYF,TGTGCCAGCTCACCAAGTGTGCACGAGACCCAGTACTTC
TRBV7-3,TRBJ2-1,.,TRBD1,CASSNRRTGRSNEQFF,TGTGCCAGCAGCAACCGGAGGACAGGGAGGTCCAATGAGCAGTTCTTC
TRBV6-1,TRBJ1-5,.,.,CASSAAGRQPQHF,TGTGCCAGCAGTGCGGCAGGGAGGCAGCCCCAGCATTTT
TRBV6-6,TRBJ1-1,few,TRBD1,CASSYSTTGGEAFF,TGTGCCAGCAGTTACTCTACAACAGGGGGTGAAGCTTTCTTT
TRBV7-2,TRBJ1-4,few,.,CASSLVGRTANRREKLFF,TGTGCCAGCAGCTTAGTGGGCCGGACAGCAAATCGTCGGGAAAAACTGTTTTTT
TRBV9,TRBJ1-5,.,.,CASSPQLYNQPQHF,TGTGCCAGCAGTCCACAGCTCTACAATCAGCCCCAGCATTTT
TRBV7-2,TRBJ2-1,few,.,CASSPSSPGTHNEQFF,TGTGCCAGCAGCCCGTCCTCTCCCGGGACCCACAATGAGCAGTTCTTC
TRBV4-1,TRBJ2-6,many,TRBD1,CASSQDPPDRGDGANVLTF,TGCGCCAGCAGCCAGGATCCCCCCGACAGGGGGGATGGGGCCAACGTCCTGACTTTC
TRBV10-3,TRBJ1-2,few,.,CAIRIRTLDYGYTF,TGTGCCATCAGGATAAGGACTCTTGACTATGGCTACACCTTC
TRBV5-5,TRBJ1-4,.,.,CASSPWGRGANEKLFF,TGTGCCAGCAGCCCCTGGGGGCGGGGTGCTAATGAAAAACTGTTTTTT
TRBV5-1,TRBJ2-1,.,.,CASSLPIPGLSSSEQFF,TGCGCCAGCAGCTTACCAATTCCGGGACTCTCCTCTTCTGAGCAGTTCTTC
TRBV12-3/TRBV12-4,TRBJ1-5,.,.,CASRRESNQPQHF,TGTGCCAGCAGACGGGAGTCCAATCAGCCCCAGCATTTT
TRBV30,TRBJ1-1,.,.,CAWSVGQNTEAFF,TGTGCCTGGAGTGTAGGACAGAACACTGAAGCTTTCTTT